The 31 T cell receptor beta chains in this list originate from one sample, sequenced in a study of T cells after posttransplantation cyclophosphamide. Measured with immunoSEQ multiplex PCR; TCRdb has only the in-frame clones, and not every one. The sample records a few thousand clones, approximately 85% being singletons. Treatment was busulfan-fludarabine conditioning, a marrow graft, and cyclophosphamide on days +3 and +4. Source: PBMCs, taken after allogeneic stem cell transplant with posttransplant cyclophosphamide. The receptors here all came from a female patient aged 50-59 years who received an allogeneic stem cell transplant from an unrelated donor, was CMV-positive, and had acute and chronic GVHD. Some T cells may possibly be graft donor cells.

The rearrangement links TRBV19 to TRBJ2-2; 7 nucleotides agree with TRBD1. CDR1 is LNHDA and CDR2 is SQIVND in the germline V gene (reference sequence). The CDR3 contains 15 residues. Losses at the gene ends were 6 bases for V and 2 bases for J; bases not matched to a gene: 6. CDR3 nucleotide sequence: TGTGCCAGTAGCCAAGACAGGGTTAACACCGGGGAGCTGTTTTTT. This translates into CASSQDRVNTGELFF.

This clone has a single count. The chain uses TRBV7-2 and TRBJ1-2; 10 positions match TRBD1. Trimming took 1 base from V and 9 from J; bases not matched to a gene: 8. From germline, CDR1 is SGHTA and CDR2 FQGNSA. The CDR3 covers 15 residues. The CDR3 DNA sequence: TGTGCCAGCAGCTTAGGGACAGGGGGTTTGGCCCGCTACACCTTC. It yields the protein CASSLGTGGLARYTF.

The chain carries TRBV9 and TRBJ2-1, with D possibly TRBD2 on 5 matching bases. V lost 4 bases to trimming and J lost 1 base, with 9 bases between them. The CDR3 sequence is 14 residues long. Per the germline V gene, CDR1 is SGDLS and CDR2 is YYNGEE. CDR3 in DNA: TGTGCCAGCAGCCTACTAGGGTCCTACAATGAGCAGTTCTTC. This translates into CASSLLGSYNEQFF.

This clone was found once. This chain links TRBV15 with TRBJ2-7; D remains ambiguous. Trimming stripped 0 bases from V and 5 bases from J, with 5 bases between. CDR3 length: 12 amino acids. Germline loops: CDR1 LNHNV, CDR2 YYDKDF (reference sequence). CDR3 protein: CATSRDGDEQYF. In DNA, the CDR3 is TGTGCCACCAGCAGAGATGGAGACGAGCAGTACTTC.

This clone turned up a few times. The V gene is TRBV6-5, the J gene TRBJ1-4; 8 bases are a match to TRBD1. The CDR3 extends over 15 amino acids. In germline, CDR1 is MNHEY, CDR2 SVGAGI. J lost 8 bases, V lost 5 bases, and 10 bases had no gene match. CDR3 loop: CASSRNRGNNEKLFF. The CDR3 bases are TGTGCCAGCAGTCGAAACAGGGGGAACAACGAAAAACTGTTTTTT.

As for this clone: The junction differs from germline at one of its ends, possibly a read error. The chain combines TRBV7-7 with TRBJ2-3; TRBD2 is a possible D gene (6 bases). The CDR3 sequence is 16 residues long. The germline V gene has CDR1 SSHAT and CDR2 FNYEAQ (reference sequence). The CDR3 nucleotides are TGTGCTAGCAGCCCGGGGAGGCTAGTTGGCACAGATACGCAGTATTTT. This sequence encodes CASSPGRLVGTDTQYF. The full variable domain, in which reference TRBV7-7 and TRBJ2-3 provide the parts outside the CDR3, is GAGVSQSPRYKVTKRGQDVTLRCDPISSHATLYWYQQALGQGPEFLTYFNYEAQPDKSGLPSDRFSAERPEGSISTLTIQRTEQRDSAMYRCASSPGRLVGTDTQYFGPGTRLTVL.

The count of this clone is one. This chain links TRBV28 with TRBJ2-5; 11 positions match TRBD2. The V gene end was trimmed by 2 bases and the J gene end by 0 bases; junction bases not matched to a gene: 8. Germline V gives CDR1 MDHEN, CDR2 SYDVKM. The CDR3 runs to 18 residues. The CDR3, as DNA: TGTGCCAGCAGTTTAAGGCTAGCGGGGGGTCCGTACCAAGAGACCCAGTACTTC. As protein: CASSLRLAGGPYQETQYF.

This clone has only one observation. Germline and junction disagree at one end, which may indicate a read error. In the same sample, other DNA sequences code for this CDR3. The chain recombines TRBV2 with TRBJ1-1, with 9 bases identical to TRBD1. Germline CDR1 is SNHLY and CDR2 is FYNNEI. This CDR3 is built from 13 residues. CDR3 in DNA: TGCGCCAGCAGAGTAGGACAGGGGTCTGTAGCTTTCTTT. It translates to CASRVGQGSVAFF.

The gene calls are TRBV11-2 and TRBJ2-3, with 13 bases fitting TRBD2. There are 16 residues in the CDR3. Trimming took 5 bases from V and 4 from J; bases not matched to a gene: 6. Germline CDR1 reads SGHAT; CDR2 reads FQNNGV. CDR3 residues: CASSPRLAGGPDTQYF. Written as DNA, the CDR3 is TGTGCCAGCAGCCCCCGACTAGCGGGGGGCCCAGATACGCAGTATTTT.

This sequence joins TRBV28 and TRBJ2-7; 12 bases line up with TRBD2. Germline V CDR1 and CDR2: MDHEN, SYDVKM. V gave up 1 base and J gave up 6 bases; unmatched junction bases: 7. The CDR3 runs to 16 residues. The CDR3 reads CASSLLWGLAGFEQYF. The DNA of the CDR3 is TGTGCCAGCAGTTTATTATGGGGACTAGCGGGTTTCGAGCAGTACTTC.

The chain joins TRBV29-1 to TRBJ1-5; maybe TRBD1 (5 bases). The CDR3 spans 14 residues. V lost 4 bases to trimming and J lost 7 bases, with 17 bases between them. Germline lookup yields CDR1 SQVTM and CDR2 ANQGSEA. The CDR3 region has the DNA TGCAGCGTTGTCTTGTCAGGGACTTTCCAGCCCCAGCATTTT. This codes for CSVVLSGTFQPQHF.

The chain couples TRBV7-2 to TRBJ2-1; tentatively, D is TRBD2 (6 bases). V lost 5 bases and J 6 bases, leaving 14 bases between the germline ends. The CDR3 spans 14 residues. Looked up from germline, CDR1 is SGHTA and CDR2 is FQGNSA. The CDR3 reads CASSASSVINEQFF. As DNA, the CDR3 is TGTGCCAGCAGCGCATCTAGCGTGATCAATGAGCAGTTCTTC. The variable domain in full, completed from reference TRBV7-2 and TRBJ2-1, reads GAGVSQSPSNKVTEKGKDVELRCDPISGHTALYWYRQSLGQGLEFLIYFQGNSAPDKSGLPSDRFSAERTGGSVSTLTIQRTQQEDSAVYLCASSASSVINEQFFGPGTRLTVL.

This clone was recorded a few times. The rearrangement uses TRBV5-8 and TRBJ1-5, with TRBD1 identical over 10 bases. Germline CDR1 and CDR2: SGHTS and YDEGEE. After removal of 2 bases from V and 5 bases from J, the junction contained 4 bases not matched to a gene. This CDR3 contains 15 residues. The chain's CDR3 is CASSLDGTGDQPQHF. CDR3 DNA sequence: TGTGCCAGCAGCTTAGATGGGACAGGGGATCAGCCCCAGCATTTT.

V usage is TRBV27 and J usage is TRBJ1-1, with 9 bases aligning to TRBD1. V lost 6 bases, J lost 0 bases, and 11 bases stayed unmatched. From germline, CDR1 is MNHEY and CDR2 SMNVEV (reference sequence). CDR3 length equals 17 residues. CDR3 bases: TGTGCCAGCAGCCGTGACAGGGGGTACCCCATGAACACTGAAGCTTTCTTT. The encoded protein is CASSRDRGYPMNTEAFF.

CDR3 region: CASSFRPTGGGETQYF. The CDR3 DNA sequence: TGTGCCAGCAGCTTCAGACCGACAGGGGGCGGAGAGACCCAGTACTTC. The V call is TRBV13, the J call TRBJ2-5; 10 bases align to TRBD1. The length of the CDR3 is 16 residues. The J segment lost 4 bases and the V segment lost 3 bases, leaving 8 bases of the junction unmatched. Germline CDR1 and CDR2: PRHDT and FYEKMQ (reference sequence).

This chain joins TRBV5-6 and TRBJ1-1, with D tentatively TRBD1 (5 bases). Germline assignment: CDR1 SGHDT and CDR2 YYEEEE. This CDR3 has 14 residues. V lost 1 base and J lost 3, with 10 bases in between. The CDR3 DNA sequence: TGTGCCAGCAGCTTGCCAGGGCTCGACACTGAAGCTTTCTTT. Its protein is CASSLPGLDTEAFF.

The chain links TRBV18 to TRBJ2-1; perhaps TRBD1 as D (7 bases). CDR3 size: 16 residues. V lost 3 bases and J lost 2, with 14 bases in between. In germline, CDR1 is KGHSH, CDR2 LQKENI. CDR3 amino acids: CASSPLSGGPYNEQFF. CDR3 coding DNA: TGTGCCAGCTCACCCTTATCAGGGGGGCCCTACAATGAGCAGTTCTTC.

The J gene is TRBJ2-3, the V gene TRBV7-2; 10 nucleotides agree with TRBD2. Germline CDR1 reads SGHTA; CDR2 reads FQGNSA. Trimming took 6 bases from V and 3 from J; bases not matched to a gene: 9. The CDR3 spans 16 residues. The CDR3 DNA is TGTGCCAGCAGACTAAGCGGGGGGGCCTCGACAGATACGCAGTATTTT. Its protein product is CASRLSGGASTDTQYF.

This clone occurred once. The chain is built from TRBV27 and TRBJ2-7, with D maybe TRBD1 (6 bases). CDR1 and CDR2 (germline): MNHEY, SMNVEV (reference sequence). The CDR3 is 13 amino acids. V was trimmed by 5 bases and J by 7 bases, leaving 15 bases between them. CDR3: CASSIIRGREQYF. The CDR3 DNA follows: TGTGCCAGCAGTATTATCAGGGGAAGGGAGCAGTACTTC.

V and J are TRBV9 and TRBJ2-7; TRBD2 agrees at 9 bases. The CDR3 is made up of 18 amino acids. The germline V gene encodes CDR1 SGDLS and CDR2 YYNGEE. V dropped 0 bases and J dropped 6; count of bases not matched to a gene: 16. Here the CDR3 DNA reads TGTGCCAGCAGCGTAGCCCCTCAGGGGCGCGGGGGGGCCGTCGAGCAGTACTTC. This encodes CASSVAPQGRGGAVEQYF.

This chain links TRBV6-1 with TRBJ1-1; D may be TRBD1 (5 bases). This CDR3 has 16 amino acids. V was shortened by 2 bases and J by 0 bases, with 13 bases between the two germline ends. CDR1 and CDR2 (germline): MNHNS, SASEGT. This CDR3 reads CASSELAGYMNTEAFF. The DNA of the CDR3 is TGTGCCAGCAGTGAATTGGCAGGGTACATGAACACTGAAGCTTTCTTT.

The chain carries TRBV2 and TRBJ1-5; 8 bases map to TRBD1. Germline V gene data show CDR1 as SNHLY and CDR2 as FYNNEI. The CDR3 totals 16 residues. V dropped 6 bases and J dropped 6; count of bases not matched to a gene: 13. CDR3 in amino acids: CASRPIQGQGGQPQHF. CDR3 sequence (DNA): TGTGCCAGCAGACCCATCCAAGGACAGGGTGGTCAGCCCCAGCATTTT.

The count of this clone is one. The chain combines TRBV19 with TRBJ1-5; 10 nucleotides line up with TRBD1. The CDR3 totals 16 residues. In germline, CDR1 is LNHDA, CDR2 SQIVND (reference sequence). The V and J ends lost 9 bases and 6 bases, in that order; junction bases with no gene match: 14. Here the CDR3 reads CASRQSDRGRSQPQHF. The CDR3, as DNA: TGTGCCAGCCGACAATCGGACAGGGGGAGAAGTCAGCCCCAGCATTTT. The entire variable domain, with the rest obtained from reference TRBV19 and TRBJ1-5, is as follows: DGGITQSPKYLFRKEGQNVTLSCEQNLNHDAMYWYRQDPGQGLRLIYYSQIVNDFQKGDIAEGYSVSREKKESFPLTVTSAQKNPTAFYLCASRQSDRGRSQPQHFGDGTRLSIL.

The V and J genes are TRBV25-1 and TRBJ2-5; 8 bases match TRBD1. The CDR3 has 18 amino acids. V shed 4 bases, J shed 5 bases, and the junction held 18 bases outside the gene matches. CDR1 is MGHDK, CDR2 SYGVNS, per germline. The CDR3 sequence: CASSGGQVLWLGSETQYF. DNA of the CDR3: TGTGCCAGCAGTGGGGGACAGGTTTTATGGCTTGGTTCTGAGACCCAGTACTTC.

The rearrangement links TRBV14 to TRBJ1-1, with TRBD1 matching 10 bases. This CDR3 contains 16 residues. The V and J ends lost 4 bases and 1 base, in that order; junction bases with no gene match: 6. Germline assignment: CDR1 SGHDN and CDR2 FVKESK. The chain's CDR3 is CASSPPRQGANTEAFF. For the CDR3, the DNA is TGTGCCAGCAGCCCCCCCCGACAGGGGGCGAACACTGAAGCTTTCTTT.

In its sample, this clone was seen a few times. The V gene is TRBV2, the J gene TRBJ2-1; 9 bases match TRBD2. Germline trimming cut 6 bases from V and 5 bases from J; bases unmatched to any gene: 8. This CDR3 comprises 15 residues. Germline V gene sequence: CDR1 SNHLY, CDR2 FYNNEI. This CDR3 is CASRETSGRNNEQFF. The DNA for the CDR3 is TGTGCCAGCAGGGAAACTAGCGGGCGGAACAATGAGCAGTTCTTC.

The CDR3 nucleotides are TGTGCCAGCAGACCGGGTCCTTACTACGAGCAGTACTTC. It yields the protein CASRPGPYYEQYF. The genes are TRBV5-6 and TRBJ2-7, with D unclear. Germline V gene lookup returns CDR1 SGHDT and CDR2 YYEEEE. The CDR3 is 13 residues long. V was cut by 5 bases and J by 3 bases, with 12 bases left in between. Full variable domain (rest looked up from reference TRBV5-6 and TRBJ2-7): DAGVTQSPTHLIKTRGQQVTLRCSPKSGHDTVSWYQQALGQGPQFIFQYYEEEERQRGNFPDRFSGHQFPNYSSELNVNALLLGDSALYLCASRPGPYYEQYFGPGTRLTVT.

The chain is built from TRBV14 and TRBJ1-4; 8 nucleotides line up with TRBD1. From germline, CDR1 is SGHDN and CDR2 FVKESK. The V gene end was trimmed by 1 base and the J gene end by 5 bases; junction bases not matched to a gene: 0. This CDR3 is 14 amino acids long. The CDR3 region is CASSQGTGNEKLFF. As DNA, the CDR3 is TGTGCCAGCAGCCAAGGGACAGGGAATGAAAAACTGTTTTTT.

The rearrangement joins TRBV7-3 to TRBJ2-3; 9 bases agree with TRBD2. CDR3 size: 17 residues. Looked up from germline, CDR1 is SGHTA and CDR2 is FQGTGA. V dropped 5 bases and J dropped 0; count of bases not matched to a gene: 9. The DNA for the CDR3 is TGTGCCAGCAGCCCCGGATGGCTAGCGGGGAGCACAGATACGCAGTATTTT. Amino acids: CASSPGWLAGSTDTQYF. Full variable domain (rest looked up from reference TRBV7-3 and TRBJ2-3): GAGVSQTPSNKVTEKGKYVELRCDPISGHTALYWYRQSLGQGPEFLIYFQGTGAADDSGLPNDRFFAVRPEGSVSTLKIQRTERGDSAVYLCASSPGWLAGSTDTQYFGPGTRLTVL.

The gene calls are TRBV6-5 and TRBJ2-1, with 8 bases identical to TRBD1. Germline lookup yields CDR1 MNHEY and CDR2 SVGAGI. There are 13 residues in the CDR3. J gave up 8 bases and V 5 bases, and 5 bases lay outside the gene matches. The CDR3 bases are TGTGCCAGCAGTCAGACAGGGGCAGATGAGCAGTTCTTC. Protein product: CASSQTGADEQFF.

The V call is TRBV2, the J call TRBJ1-1, with D possibly matching TRBD1 (5 bases). The CDR3 runs to 16 residues. Germline V gene sequence: CDR1 SNHLY, CDR2 FYNNEI. V was cut by 4 bases and J by 0 bases, with 15 bases left in between. The chain's CDR3 is CASSVRRDLMNTEAFF. The CDR3 DNA follows: TGTGCCAGCAGTGTGAGGAGGGACCTCATGAACACTGAAGCTTTCTTT. Based on the CDR3 plus reference TRBV2 and TRBJ1-1, the full variable domain is EPEVTQTPSHQVTQMGQEVILRCVPISNHLYFYWYRQILGQKVEFLVSFYNNEISEKSEIFDDQFSVERPDGSNFTLKIRSTKLEDSAMYFCASSVRRDLMNTEAFFGQGTRLTVV.